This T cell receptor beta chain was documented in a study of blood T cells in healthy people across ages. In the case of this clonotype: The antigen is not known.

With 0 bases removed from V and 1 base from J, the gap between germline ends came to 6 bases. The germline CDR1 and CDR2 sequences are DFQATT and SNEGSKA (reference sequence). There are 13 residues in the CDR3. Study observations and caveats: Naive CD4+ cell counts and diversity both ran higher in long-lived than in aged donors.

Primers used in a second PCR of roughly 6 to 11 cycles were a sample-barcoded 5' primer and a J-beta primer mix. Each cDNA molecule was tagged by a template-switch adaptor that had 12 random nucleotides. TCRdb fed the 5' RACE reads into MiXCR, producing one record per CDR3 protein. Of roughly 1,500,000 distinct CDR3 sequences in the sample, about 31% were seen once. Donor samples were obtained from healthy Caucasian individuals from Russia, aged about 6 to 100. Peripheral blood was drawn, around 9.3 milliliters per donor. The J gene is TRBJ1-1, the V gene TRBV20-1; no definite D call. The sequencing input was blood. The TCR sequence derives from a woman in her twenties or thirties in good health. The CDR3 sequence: CSARDLRNTEAFF. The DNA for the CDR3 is TGCAGTGCTAGAGATTTACGGAACACTGAAGCTTTCTTT.